This TCR beta chain was recovered during a study of early T cells in non-severe SARS-CoV-2 infection. The study, taken as a whole, reports: Using VDJdb, the matching emphasized anti-spike CD8 responses while missing private and CD4 specificities.

Germline V gene data show CDR1 as MGHRA and CDR2 as YSYEKL. The V gene lost 6 bases and the J gene lost 4 bases, with 19 bases spanning the gap. The CDR3 loop spans 16 amino acids. In TCRdb, the 5' RACE reads were re-called with MiXCR into one record per CDR3 protein. The data contain more than 40,000 distinct CDR3 sequences, about 5.2% of them seen just once; the ten biggest clones take up roughly 5.4%. In the case of this clonotype: Antigen specificity is unknown.

This clonotype was sampled from an adult who was a healthcare worker with PCR-confirmed SARS-CoV-2 infection or an uninfected control (not recorded which). Here the sequenced sample was whole blood, taken at baseline. The chain uses TRBV4-1 and TRBJ2-1; D is possibly TRBD2 (6 bases). The CDR3 region is CASRRSPASAYNEQFF. In DNA, the CDR3 is TGCGCCAGCAGGAGGAGCCCGGCTAGCGCGTACAATGAGCAGTTCTTC.